The subject of this entry is one T cell receptor (beta chain). Antigen: not known. The entry originates in a study of response to subunit inactivated influenza vaccine. Study findings and constraints: Authors proposed each seasonal influenza vaccination draws in few new T cells.

The CDR3 has 14 residues. CDR1 and CDR2 (germline): SGHVS, FQNEAQ. Trimming removed 2 bases from V and 3 bases from J, with 7 bases in between. TCRdb redid the calling of the RT-PCR reads with MiXCR, one entry per CDR3 protein. The table shows hundreds of thousands of distinct CDR3 sequences, with 9.5% to 15% occurring only once. Sample: non-naive T cells sorted from PBMCs, taken less than 15 days before vaccination. The source of this sequence is a man aged 45-60 years who received an inactivated influenza vaccine. V usage is TRBV7-8 and J usage is TRBJ1-4; D not certain. The CDR3 nucleotides are TGTGCCAGCAGCTTATTACAGTCTAATGAAAAACTGTTTTTT. Residues: CASSLLQSNEKLFF.